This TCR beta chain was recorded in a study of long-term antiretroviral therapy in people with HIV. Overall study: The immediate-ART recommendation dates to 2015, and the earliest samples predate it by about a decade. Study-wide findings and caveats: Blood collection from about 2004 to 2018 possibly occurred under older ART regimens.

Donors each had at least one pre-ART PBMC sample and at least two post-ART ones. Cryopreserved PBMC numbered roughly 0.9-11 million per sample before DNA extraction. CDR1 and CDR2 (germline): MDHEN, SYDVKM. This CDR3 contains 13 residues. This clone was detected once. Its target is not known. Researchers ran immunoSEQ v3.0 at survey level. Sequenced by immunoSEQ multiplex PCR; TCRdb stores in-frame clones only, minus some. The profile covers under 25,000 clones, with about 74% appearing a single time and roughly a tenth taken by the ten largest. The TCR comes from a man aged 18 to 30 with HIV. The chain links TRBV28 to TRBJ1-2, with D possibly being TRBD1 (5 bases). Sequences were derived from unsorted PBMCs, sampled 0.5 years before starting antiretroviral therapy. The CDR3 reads CTLRRAPGDGYTF. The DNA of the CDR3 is TGTACGCTTAGAAGAGCCCCGGGGGACGGCTACACCTTC.